The text below deals with one TCR beta chain. Its target is not known. The CDR3 has 11 residues. Germline assignment: CDR1 DFQATT and CDR2 SNEGSKA (reference sequence). The V end was cut by 3 bases, the J end by 4 bases, with 4 bases between. The sample is drawn from a study of T-cell memory formation after mild COVID-19. Overall study: TCR clusters were mostly confined to one donor each.

Findings and limits, study-wide: Some responding clones appeared in pre-infection memory, suggesting cross-reactive memory joined. A balance of CD4 and CD8 characterized clones contracting day 15 to 85, whereas later expanders leaned CD4+.

Employing constant-segment primers, 5'RACE generated TCR alpha and TCR beta cDNA libraries bearing sample barcodes and UMIs. TCRdb reprocessed the 5' RACE reads with MiXCR, giving one entry per CDR3 protein. The sample lists around 210,000 distinct CDR3 sequences; about 9.2% were seen once. This clonotype was obtained from a man aged 18 to 29 who had mild COVID-19 (a few samples of this study predate the infection). Cell type and time point are not known. The rearrangement uses TRBV20-1 and TRBJ2-1; D is unclear. The sequenced sample was PBMCs or a T cell subset sorted from them (not recorded which). The CDR3 DNA follows: TGCAGTGCTAGCGGATACAATGAGCAGTTCTTC. Its protein is CSASGYNEQFF.